The present T cell receptor beta chain was sequenced within a study of T cell responses to AZD1222 COVID-19 vaccine. Findings and caveats of the study: Possibly, clonal diversity was underestimated; donors were largely white British and included more females. Two doses of AZD1222 preceded a rise in Spike-specific TCR breadth and depth.

The data were produced by immunoSEQ multiplex PCR, yet TCRdb's version contains in-frame clones alone and is incomplete. The sample contains tens of thousands of clones, 88% of which appear only once. V was pared by 1 base and J by 0 bases, with 6 bases of the junction left unmatched. CDR3 size: 16 residues. Looked up from germline, CDR1 is LGHDT and CDR2 is YNNKEL (reference sequence). About this clone: Its antigen is not known.

V is TRBV3-1 (or the pseudogene TRBV3-2) and J is TRBJ2-7, with 7 bases lining up with TRBD2. The material was peripheral blood, obtained 28 days after the second AZD1222 dose. This receptor was taken from an adult who received the AZD1222 COVID-19 vaccine. The CDR3 reads CASSQVGGSSSYEQYF. Here the CDR3 DNA reads TGTGCCAGCAGCCAAGTAGGCGGGAGTAGCTCCTACGAGCAGTACTTC.